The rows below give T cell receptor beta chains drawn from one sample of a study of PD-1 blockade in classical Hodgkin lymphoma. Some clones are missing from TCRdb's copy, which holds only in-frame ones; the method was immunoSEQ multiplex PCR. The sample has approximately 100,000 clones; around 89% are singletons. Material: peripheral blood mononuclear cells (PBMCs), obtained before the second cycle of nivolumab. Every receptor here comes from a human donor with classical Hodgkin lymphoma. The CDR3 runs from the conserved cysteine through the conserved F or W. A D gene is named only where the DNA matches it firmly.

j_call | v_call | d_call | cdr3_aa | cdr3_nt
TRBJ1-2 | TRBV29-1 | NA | CSVEAGAVYGYTF | TGCAGCGTTGAAGCTGGAGCAGTCTATGGCTACACCTTC
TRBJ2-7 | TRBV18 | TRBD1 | CASSPVIGQGNYEQYF | TGTGCCAGCTCACCCGTCATAGGACAGGGGAACTACGAGCAGTACTTC
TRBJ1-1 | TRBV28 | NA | CASSPPLIFRNTEAFF | TGTGCCAGCAGTCCACCTCTGATTTTTCGTAACACTGAAGCTTTCTTT
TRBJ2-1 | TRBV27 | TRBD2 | CASSPTGLAGSYNEQFF | TGTGCCAGCAGTCCTACTGGACTAGCGGGTTCCTACAATGAGCAGTTCTTC
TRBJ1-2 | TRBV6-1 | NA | CASSEAQGFYGYTF | TGTGCCAGCAGTGAAGCCCAGGGGTTCTATGGCTACACCTTC
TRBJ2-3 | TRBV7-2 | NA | CASSLEDTQYF | TGTGCCAGCAGCTTAGAAGATACGCAGTATTTT
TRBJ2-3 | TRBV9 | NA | CASSVVHTDTQYF | TGTGCCAGCAGCGTAGTCCACACAGATACGCAGTATTTT
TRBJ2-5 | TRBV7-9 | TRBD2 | CASSLALAGGPTQYF | TGTGCCAGCAGCTTAGCCCTAGCGGGGGGGCCTACCCAGTACTTC
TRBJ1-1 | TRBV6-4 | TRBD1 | CASSPQTGGGTEAFF | TGTGCCAGCAGCCCACAGACAGGGGGGGGGACTGAAGCTTTCTTT
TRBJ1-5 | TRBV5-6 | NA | CASSLVGFDQPQHF | TGTGCCAGCAGCTTGGTAGGGTTCGATCAGCCCCAGCATTTT
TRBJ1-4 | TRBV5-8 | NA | CASSLAGAGEKLFF | TGTGCCAGCAGCTTGGCAGGGGCAGGTGAAAAACTGTTTTTT
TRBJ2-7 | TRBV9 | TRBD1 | CASSATTGLGSYEQYF | TGTGCCAGCAGCGCGACGACAGGGTTGGGCTCCTACGAGCAGTACTTC
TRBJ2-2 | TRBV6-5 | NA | CASTADTGELFF | TGTGCCAGCACAGCCGACACCGGGGAGCTGTTTTTT
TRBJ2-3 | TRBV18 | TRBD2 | CASSPGAAGGRTDTQYF | TGTGCCAGCTCACCCGGGGCAGCGGGGGGCCGCACAGATACGCAGTATTTT